The 18 T cell receptor beta chains given below trace back to one sample, sequenced in a study of TIL therapy for anti-PD-1-resistant metastatic lung cancer. The time point: pre-treatment sample, taken before nivolumab and TIL therapy. The tumor samples were excised metastases, mostly pleural nodules or supraclavicular lymph nodes. This was the immunoSEQ v3 assay. Clones were sequenced by immunoSEQ multiplex PCR, and TCRdb holds only the in-frame ones, with some missing. The data show approximately 11,000 clones, about three fifths seen once. The sample here was tumor tissue, taken at baseline. The receptors shown here come from a person between 25 and 79 years old with non-small cell lung cancer.

V gene TRBV10-3 combines with J gene TRBJ2-1; D not resolved. From germline, CDR1 is ENHRY and CDR2 SYGVKD. The ends were cut back, 6 bases at V and 0 bases at J, with 9 bases in the middle. This CDR3 is 14 amino acids long. The CDR3 sequence is CAIRGQSSYNEQFF. The CDR3 coding sequence is TGTGCCATCAGGGGTCAGAGCTCCTACAATGAGCAGTTCTTC.

The rearrangement links TRBV28 to TRBJ1-1; D is uncertain. Germline CDR1 and CDR2: MDHEN and SYDVKM. The CDR3 runs 12 residues. V was pared by 3 bases and J by 8 bases, with 10 bases between. Here the CDR3 reads CASSFRVGEAFF. The DNA of the CDR3 is TGTGCCAGCAGTTTTAGGGTGGGCGAAGCTTTCTTT. Full variable domain (rest looked up from reference TRBV28 and TRBJ1-1): DVKVTQSSRYLVKRTGEKVFLECVQDMDHENMFWYRQDPGLGLRLIYFSYDVKMKEKGDIPEGYSVSREKKERFSLILESASTNQTSMYLCASSFRVGEAFFGQGTRLTVV.

Concerning this clone: The same CDR3 also results from other DNA sequences found in this sample. This CDR3 is CASSYSAGRYEQYF. The CDR3 region has the DNA TGTGCCAGCAGTTACTCGGCCGGGAGATACGAGCAGTACTTC. The chain has TRBV6-5 and TRBJ2-7; the D gene is possibly TRBD2 (6 bases). The V and J ends lost 0 bases and 4 bases respectively, with 10 bases between them. The CDR3 loop spans 14 amino acids. Looked up from germline, CDR1 is MNHEY and CDR2 is SVGAGI.

This chain connects TRBV5-1 to TRBJ1-4, with TRBD1 as a possible D gene (5 bases). From germline, CDR1 is SGHRS and CDR2 YFSETQ. The CDR3 runs to 15 residues. V lost 0 bases and J 8 bases, leaving 14 bases between the germline ends. The CDR3 sequence: CASSLAGGIGEKLFF. The CDR3 DNA sequence: TGCGCCAGCAGCTTGGCCGGGGGGATTGGAGAAAAACTGTTTTTT.

This rearrangement joins TRBV5-1 to TRBJ2-7; the D gene is possibly TRBD1 (6 bases). V lost 1 base, J lost 3 bases, and 11 bases lay in between. The CDR3 sequence is 14 residues long. CDR1 is SGHRS, CDR2 YFSETQ, per germline. The CDR3, as DNA: TGCGCCAGCAGCTTGCGTCAGGGGATCTACGAGCAGTACTTC. Translating gives CASSLRQGIYEQYF.

This clone is labeled medium-sized (0.01 to 0.1%). The chain combines TRBV27 with TRBJ2-5; TRBD2 matches 11 bases. CDR1 and CDR2 (germline): MNHEY, SMNVEV (reference sequence). J gave up 3 bases and V 0 bases, and 3 bases lay outside the gene matches. This CDR3 comprises 16 residues. The CDR3 reads CASSLSWGLAEETQYF. The CDR3 DNA is TGTGCCAGCAGTTTATCTTGGGGACTAGCGGAAGAGACCCAGTACTTC.

V is TRBV30 and J is TRBJ2-2, with D unresolved. Trimming removed 0 bases at V and 10 bases at J, with 9 bases between. The germline V gene encodes CDR1 GTSNPN and CDR2 SVGIG (reference sequence). The CDR3 runs 12 residues. The CDR3 nucleotides are TGTGCCTGGAGTGTCCCGTGGTCGGAGCTGTTTTTT. Translating gives CAWSVPWSELFF.

The gene calls are TRBV21-1 and TRBJ2-6; the table assigns TRBD2, which was not confirmed against the DNA. TRBV21-1 is a listed pseudogene. The CDR3 runs 19 residues. The CDR3 sequence is CASSTPEHLILSGANVLTF. The CDR3, as DNA: TGTGCCAGCAGCACCCCCGAGCACCTTATCCTCTCTGGGGCCAACGTCCTGACTTTC.

On this clone: Other DNA sequences of this sample code for an identical CDR3. This chain joins TRBV6-5 and TRBJ2-6; D gene ambiguous. The CDR3 loop spans 16 amino acids. The germline CDR1 and CDR2 sequences are MNHEY and SVGAGI. Trimming removed 0 bases at V and 2 bases at J, with 8 bases between. CDR3 loop: CASSYSTGAGANVLTF. CDR3 nucleotides: TGTGCCAGCAGTTACTCGACTGGGGCTGGGGCCAACGTCCTGACTTTC.

The chain recombines TRBV4-1 with TRBJ1-4; tentative D call: TRBD1 (5 bases). Trimming left V 4 bases short and J 11 bases short, with 20 bases between. Germline V gene lookup returns CDR1 MGHRA and CDR2 YSYEKL. CDR3 length: 15 amino acids. The CDR3 protein is CASSPSDGSWGKLFF. CDR3 nucleotides: TGCGCCAGCAGCCCTAGCGACGGGTCCTGGGGGAAACTGTTTTTT.

The chain combines TRBV19 with TRBJ2-6; D uncertain. V lost 5 bases, J lost 0 bases, and 5 bases lay in between. CDR1 and CDR2 (germline): LNHDA, SQIVND (reference sequence). The CDR3 runs 14 residues. The CDR3 reads CASSLLSGANVLTF. The CDR3 nucleotides are TGTGCCAGTAGTCTCCTCTCTGGGGCCAACGTCCTGACTTTC.

This chain joins TRBV5-5 and TRBJ2-3; 7 bases are shared with TRBD1. J gave up 8 bases and V 4 bases, and 10 bases lay outside the gene matches. Looked up from germline, CDR1 is SGHKS and CDR2 is YYEKEE (reference sequence). CDR3 size: 14 residues. CDR3 region: CASSEGTASSTQYF. CDR3 in DNA: TGTGCCAGCAGCGAGGGGACAGCTTCTAGTACGCAGTATTTT.

The rearrangement uses TRBV6-4 and TRBJ2-1; 7 bases agree with TRBD2. Unmatched junction bases numbered 5, after V lost 0 bases and J lost 6 bases. Germline V lookup: CDR1 MRHNA, CDR2 SNTAGT. The CDR3 runs 15 residues. In DNA, the CDR3 is TGTGCCAGCAGTGACTCGTCGCGGGAGAGCAATGAGCAGTTCTTC. It codes for CASSDSSRESNEQFF.

Here the CDR3 DNA reads TGTGCCAGCAGCATCCGGGACTACTCCTACGAGCAGTACTTC. This gives the protein CASSIRDYSYEQYF. The rearrangement uses TRBV9 and TRBJ2-7; 7 bases agree with TRBD2. Looked up from germline, CDR1 is SGDLS and CDR2 is YYNGEE. V lost 4 bases to trimming and J lost 0 bases; unmatched junction nucleotides: 4. This CDR3 is built from 14 residues.

This chain uses TRBV4-2 with TRBJ2-3; D not resolved. V gave up 1 base and J gave up 0 bases, with 11 bases separating them. CDR3 length: 16 residues. Germline V gene data show CDR1 as LGHNA and CDR2 as YNFKEQ. As DNA, the CDR3 is TGTGCCAGCAGCCAAGGGGTTGCTTCTAGCACAGATACGCAGTATTTT. As protein: CASSQGVASSTDTQYF.

J is TRBJ2-7 and V is TRBV19; 9 bases map to TRBD1. Looked up from germline, CDR1 is LNHDA and CDR2 is SQIVND (reference sequence). CDR3 length equals 14 residues. Trimming took 5 bases from V and 4 from J; bases not matched to a gene: 6. The CDR3 reads CASSPRGTGYEQYF. CDR3 nucleotides: TGTGCCAGTAGTCCCCGGGGGACAGGGTACGAGCAGTACTTC.

The sample holds a few counts of this clone. The chain uses TRBV6-5 and TRBJ1-6, with D unclear. This CDR3 region has 14 residues. V lost 6 bases and J 0 bases, leaving 6 bases between the germline ends. Germline values: CDR1 MNHEY, CDR2 SVGAGI. The CDR3 DNA reads as TGTGCCAGCAGCAGGAGCTCCTATAATTCACCCCTCCACTTT. It translates to CASSRSSYNSPLHF.

V gene TRBV10-1 combines with J gene TRBJ2-7; D gene unclear. The germline CDR1 and CDR2 sequences are WNHNN and SYGVQD (reference sequence). The CDR3 length is 14 residues. The V end was cut by 3 bases, the J end by 0 bases, with 9 bases between. The CDR3 loop is CASSDGFSSYEQYF. For the CDR3, the DNA is TGCGCCAGCAGTGACGGCTTTAGCTCCTACGAGCAGTACTTC.